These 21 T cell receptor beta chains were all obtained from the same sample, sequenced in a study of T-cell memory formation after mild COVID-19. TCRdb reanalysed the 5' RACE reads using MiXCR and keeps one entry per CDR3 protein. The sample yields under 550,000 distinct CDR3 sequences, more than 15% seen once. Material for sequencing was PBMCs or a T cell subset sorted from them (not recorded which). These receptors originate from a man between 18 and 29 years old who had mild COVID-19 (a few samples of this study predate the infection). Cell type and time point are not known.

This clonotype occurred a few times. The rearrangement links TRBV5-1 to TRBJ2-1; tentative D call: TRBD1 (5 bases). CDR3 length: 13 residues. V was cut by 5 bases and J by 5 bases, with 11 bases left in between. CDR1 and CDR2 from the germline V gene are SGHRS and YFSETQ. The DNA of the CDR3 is TGCGCCAGCAGAGATGGGGCGGACAATGAGCAGTTCTTC. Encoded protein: CASRDGADNEQFF.

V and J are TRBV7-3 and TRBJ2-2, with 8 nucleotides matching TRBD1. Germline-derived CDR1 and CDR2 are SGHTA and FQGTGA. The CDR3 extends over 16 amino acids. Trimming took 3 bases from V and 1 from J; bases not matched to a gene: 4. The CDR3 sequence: CASSLRDRGNTGELFF. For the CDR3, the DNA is TGTGCCAGCAGCTTGCGCGACAGGGGGAACACCGGGGAGCTGTTTTTT.

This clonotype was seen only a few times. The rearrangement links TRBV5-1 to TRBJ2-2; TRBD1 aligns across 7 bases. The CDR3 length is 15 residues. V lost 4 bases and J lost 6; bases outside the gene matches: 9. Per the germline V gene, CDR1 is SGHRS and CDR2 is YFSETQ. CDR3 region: CASSPTGYVAGELFF. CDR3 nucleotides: TGCGCCAGCAGCCCGACAGGGTATGTCGCCGGGGAGCTGTTTTTT.

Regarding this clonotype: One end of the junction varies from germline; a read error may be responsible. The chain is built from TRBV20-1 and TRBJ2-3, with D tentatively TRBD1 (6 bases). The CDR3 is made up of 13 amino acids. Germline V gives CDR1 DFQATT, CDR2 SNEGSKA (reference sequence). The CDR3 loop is CSAAQGYTDRQYF. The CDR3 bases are TGCAGTGCCGCGCAGGGGTACACAGATAGGCAGTATTTT.

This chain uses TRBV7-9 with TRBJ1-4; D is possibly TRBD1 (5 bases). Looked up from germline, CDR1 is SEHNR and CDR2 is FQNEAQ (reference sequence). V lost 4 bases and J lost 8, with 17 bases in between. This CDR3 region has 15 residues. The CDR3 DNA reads TGTGCCAGCAGCTCAGGGATCAGGCAGGGCGAAAAACTGTTTTTT. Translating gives CASSSGIRQGEKLFF.

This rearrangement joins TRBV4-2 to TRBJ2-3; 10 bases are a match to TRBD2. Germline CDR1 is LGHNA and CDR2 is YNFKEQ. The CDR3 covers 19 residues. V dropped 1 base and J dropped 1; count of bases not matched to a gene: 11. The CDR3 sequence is CASSQGDLAGAGGTDTQYF. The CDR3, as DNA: TGTGCCAGCAGCCAAGGAGACCTAGCGGGGGCCGGAGGCACAGATACGCAGTATTTT.

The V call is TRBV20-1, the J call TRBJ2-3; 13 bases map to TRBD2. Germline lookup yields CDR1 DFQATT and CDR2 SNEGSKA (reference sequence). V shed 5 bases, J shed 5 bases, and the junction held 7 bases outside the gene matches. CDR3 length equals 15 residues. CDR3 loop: CSAVLAGGPGDTQYF. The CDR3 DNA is TGCAGTGCTGTACTAGCGGGGGGGCCTGGAGATACGCAGTATTTT.

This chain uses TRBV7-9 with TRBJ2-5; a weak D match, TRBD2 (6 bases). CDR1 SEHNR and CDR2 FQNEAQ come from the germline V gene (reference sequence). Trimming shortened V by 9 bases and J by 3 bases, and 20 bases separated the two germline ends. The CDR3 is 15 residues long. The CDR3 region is CASVVEGTTEETQYF. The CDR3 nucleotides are TGTGCCAGTGTGGTGGAGGGCACAACTGAAGAGACCCAGTACTTC.

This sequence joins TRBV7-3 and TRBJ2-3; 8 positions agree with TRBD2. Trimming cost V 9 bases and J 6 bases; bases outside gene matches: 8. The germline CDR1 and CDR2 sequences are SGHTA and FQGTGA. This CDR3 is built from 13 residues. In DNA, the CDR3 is TGTGCCAGTGCCCGGGGGGGCTTTGATACGCAGTATTTT. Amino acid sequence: CASARGGFDTQYF.

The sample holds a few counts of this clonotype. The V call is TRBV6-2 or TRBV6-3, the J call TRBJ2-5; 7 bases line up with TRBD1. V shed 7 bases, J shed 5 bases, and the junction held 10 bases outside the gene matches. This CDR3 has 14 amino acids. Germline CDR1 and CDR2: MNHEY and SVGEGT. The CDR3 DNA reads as TGTGCCAGCATCAACAGGGGCCTCCGGGAGACCCAGTACTTC. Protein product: CASINRGLRETQYF.

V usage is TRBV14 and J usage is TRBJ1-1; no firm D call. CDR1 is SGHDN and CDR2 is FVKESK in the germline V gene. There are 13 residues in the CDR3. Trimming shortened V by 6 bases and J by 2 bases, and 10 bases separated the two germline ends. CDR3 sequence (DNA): TGTGCCAGCAGTCGGGATTTCAACACTGAAGCTTTCTTT. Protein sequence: CASSRDFNTEAFF. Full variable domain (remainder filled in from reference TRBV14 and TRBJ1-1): EAGVTQFPSHSVIEKGQTVTLRCDPISGHDNLYWYRRVMGKEIKFLLHFVKESKQDESGMPNNRFLAERTGGTYSTLKVQPAELEDSGVYFCASSRDFNTEAFFGQGTRLTVV.

DNA of the CDR3: TGCAGCGCCCAAGAGGGGAACTATGGCTACACCTTC. Its protein is CSAQEGNYGYTF. The chain links TRBV29-1 to TRBJ1-2; TRBD1 might be the D (5 bases). V lost 7 bases and J 2 bases, leaving 11 bases between the germline ends. There are 12 residues in the CDR3. Germline V gives CDR1 SQVTM, CDR2 ANQGSEA.

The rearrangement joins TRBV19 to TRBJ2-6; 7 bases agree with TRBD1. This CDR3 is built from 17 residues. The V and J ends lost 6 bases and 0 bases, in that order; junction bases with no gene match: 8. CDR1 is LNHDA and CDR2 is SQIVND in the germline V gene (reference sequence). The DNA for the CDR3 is TGTGCCAGTAGCGGGACAGCGATTTCCTCTGGGGCCAACGTCCTGACTTTC. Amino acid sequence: CASSGTAISSGANVLTF.

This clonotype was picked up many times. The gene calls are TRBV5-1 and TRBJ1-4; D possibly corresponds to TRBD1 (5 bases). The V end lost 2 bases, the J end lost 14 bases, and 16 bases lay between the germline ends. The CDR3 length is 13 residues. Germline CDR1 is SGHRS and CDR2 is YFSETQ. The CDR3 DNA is TGCGCCAGCAGCTTTCAGGGCTCCGGTGTTCTGTTTTTT. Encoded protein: CASSFQGSGVLFF.

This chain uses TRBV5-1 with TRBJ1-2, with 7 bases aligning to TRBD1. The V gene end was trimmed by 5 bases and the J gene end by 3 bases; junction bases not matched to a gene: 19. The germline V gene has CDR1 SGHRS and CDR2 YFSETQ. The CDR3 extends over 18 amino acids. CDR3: CASSIRLDRGQRDYGYTF. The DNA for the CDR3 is TGCGCCAGCAGTATACGGCTCGACCGGGGACAGAGGGACTATGGCTACACCTTC.

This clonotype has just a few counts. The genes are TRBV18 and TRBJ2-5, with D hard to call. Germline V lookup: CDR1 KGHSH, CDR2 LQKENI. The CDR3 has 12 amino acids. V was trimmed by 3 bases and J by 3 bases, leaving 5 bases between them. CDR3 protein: CASSPEKETQYF. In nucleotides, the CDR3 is TGTGCCAGCTCACCCGAAAAAGAGACCCAGTACTTC.

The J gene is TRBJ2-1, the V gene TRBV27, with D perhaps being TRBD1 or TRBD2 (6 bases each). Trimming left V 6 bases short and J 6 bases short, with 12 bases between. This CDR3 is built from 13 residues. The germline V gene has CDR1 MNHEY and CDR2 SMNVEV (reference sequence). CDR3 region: CASRLGGFNEQFF. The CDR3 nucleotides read TGTGCCAGCAGACTAGGGGGGTTCAATGAGCAGTTCTTC.

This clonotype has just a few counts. The CDR3 reads CASSSHIDTQYF. The DNA of the CDR3 is TGCGCCAGCAGCTCACACATAGATACGCAGTATTTT. This chain joins TRBV4-1 and TRBJ2-3, with D uncertain. This CDR3 is built from 12 residues. The V end was cut by 5 bases, the J end by 5 bases, with 8 bases between. The germline V gene has CDR1 MGHRA and CDR2 YSYEKL.

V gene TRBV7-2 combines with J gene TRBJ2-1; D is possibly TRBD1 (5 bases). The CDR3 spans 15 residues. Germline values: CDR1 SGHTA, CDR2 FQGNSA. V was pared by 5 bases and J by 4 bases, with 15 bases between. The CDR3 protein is CASSRTWGMYNEQFF. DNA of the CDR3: TGTGCCAGCAGCAGAACATGGGGCATGTACAATGAGCAGTTCTTC.

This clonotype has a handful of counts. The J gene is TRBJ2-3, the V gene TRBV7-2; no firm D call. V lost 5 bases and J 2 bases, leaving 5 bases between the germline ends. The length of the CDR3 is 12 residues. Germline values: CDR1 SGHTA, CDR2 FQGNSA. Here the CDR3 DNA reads TGTGCCAGCAGCCATCTCACAGATACGCAGTATTTT. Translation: CASSHLTDTQYF.

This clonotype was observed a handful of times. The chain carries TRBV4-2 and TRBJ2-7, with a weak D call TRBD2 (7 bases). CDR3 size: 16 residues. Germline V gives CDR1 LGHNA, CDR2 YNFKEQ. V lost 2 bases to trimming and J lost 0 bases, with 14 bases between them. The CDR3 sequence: CASSQRARGGSYEQYF. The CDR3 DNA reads TGTGCCAGCAGCCAAAGAGCGAGGGGGGGCTCCTACGAGCAGTACTTC.